This T cell receptor (beta chain) is from a study of OX40 agonist ivuxolimab in advanced cancers. Study findings and constraints: Circulating CD4+ and CD8+ T cells showed clonal expansion by week 6 at 0.1 to 3.0 mg/kg. Normalized T-cell clonal expansion was also low in some nonresponders.

J lost 6 bases, V lost 5 bases, and 4 bases had no gene match. The V gene's germline CDR1 is SGHKS and CDR2 YYEKEE (reference sequence). CDR3 length equals 14 residues. Sequencing was performed with immunoSEQ multiplex PCR; in TCRdb, only in-frame clones are kept and a portion is missing. Of about 80,000 clones in the sample, about four fifths were seen once. Patients with a history of autoimmune disease or on systemic immunosuppression were excluded. A word on this clone: Its matching antigen is unknown.

This sequence originates from an adult with an advanced solid tumor such as melanoma, head and neck, liver or kidney cancer. The V gene is TRBV5-5, the J gene TRBJ1-4, with TRBD1 matching 10 bases. The sequenced sample was CD4+ or CD8+ T cells sorted from blood, obtained in a trial of the OX40 agonist ivuxolimab. The CDR3 region has the DNA TGTGCCAGCAGAACCGGGACAGGGGATGAAAAACTGTTTTTT. Translating it yields CASRTGTGDEKLFF. The full variable domain, with the rest looked up from reference TRBV5-5 and TRBJ1-4, is DAGVTQSPTHLIKTRGQQVTLRCSPISGHKSVSWYQQVLGQGPQFIFQYYEKEERGRGNFPDRFSARQFPNYSSELNVNALLLGDSALYLCASRTGTGDEKLFFGSGTQLSVL.